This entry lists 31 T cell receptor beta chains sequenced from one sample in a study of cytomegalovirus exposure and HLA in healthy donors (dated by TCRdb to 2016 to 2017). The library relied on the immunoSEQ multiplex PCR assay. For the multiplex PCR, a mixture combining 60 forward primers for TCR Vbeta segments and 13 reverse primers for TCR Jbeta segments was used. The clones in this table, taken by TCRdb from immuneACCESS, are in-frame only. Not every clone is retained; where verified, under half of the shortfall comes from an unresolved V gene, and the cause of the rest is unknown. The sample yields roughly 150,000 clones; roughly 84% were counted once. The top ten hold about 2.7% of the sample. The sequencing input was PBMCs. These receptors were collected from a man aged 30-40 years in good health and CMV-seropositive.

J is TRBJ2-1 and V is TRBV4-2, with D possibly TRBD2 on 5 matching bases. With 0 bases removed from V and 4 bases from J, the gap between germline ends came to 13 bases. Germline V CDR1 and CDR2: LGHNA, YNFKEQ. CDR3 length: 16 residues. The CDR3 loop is CASSQDLPGTYNEQFF. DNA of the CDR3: TGTGCCAGCAGCCAAGATCTACCGGGAACGTACAATGAGCAGTTCTTC.

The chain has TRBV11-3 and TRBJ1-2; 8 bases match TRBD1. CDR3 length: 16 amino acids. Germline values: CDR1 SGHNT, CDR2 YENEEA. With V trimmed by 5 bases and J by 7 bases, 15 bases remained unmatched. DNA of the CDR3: TGTGCCAGCAGCCCTCGTCTAGCGGGACAGGTCCCTGGCTACACCTTC. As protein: CASSPRLAGQVPGYTF. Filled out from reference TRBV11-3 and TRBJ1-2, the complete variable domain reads EAGVVQSPRYKIIEKKQPVAFWCNPISGHNTLYWYLQNLGQGPELLIRYENEEAVDDSQLPKDRFSAERLKGVDSTLKIQPAELGDSAVYLCASSPRLAGQVPGYTFGSGTRLTVV.

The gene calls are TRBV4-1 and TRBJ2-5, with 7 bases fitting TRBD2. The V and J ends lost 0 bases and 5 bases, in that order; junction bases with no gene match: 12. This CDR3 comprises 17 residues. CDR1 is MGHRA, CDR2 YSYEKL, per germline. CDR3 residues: CASSQDLRSGGWETQYF. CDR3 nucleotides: TGCGCCAGCAGCCAAGATTTGCGCTCGGGGGGTTGGGAGACCCAGTACTTC.

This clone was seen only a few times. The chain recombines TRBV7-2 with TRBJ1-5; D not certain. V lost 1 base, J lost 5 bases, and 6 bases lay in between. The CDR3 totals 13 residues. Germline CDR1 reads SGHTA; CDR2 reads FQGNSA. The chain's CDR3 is CASSLVEDQPQHF. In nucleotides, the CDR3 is TGTGCCAGCAGCTTAGTAGAGGATCAGCCCCAGCATTTT.

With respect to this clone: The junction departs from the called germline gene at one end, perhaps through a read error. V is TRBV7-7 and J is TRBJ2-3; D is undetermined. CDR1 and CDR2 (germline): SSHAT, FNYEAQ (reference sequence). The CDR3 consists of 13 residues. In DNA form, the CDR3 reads TGTGCTAGCAGCCAACTCAGGACAGATACGCAGTATTTT. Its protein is CASSQLRTDTQYF.

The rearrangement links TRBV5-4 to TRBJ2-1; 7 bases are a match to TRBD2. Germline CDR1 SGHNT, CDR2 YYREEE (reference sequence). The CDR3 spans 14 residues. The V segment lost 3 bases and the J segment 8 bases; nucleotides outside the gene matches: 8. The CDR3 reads CASSYGGDSHEQFF. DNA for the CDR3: TGTGCCAGCAGCTATGGGGGGGACTCCCATGAGCAGTTCTTC.

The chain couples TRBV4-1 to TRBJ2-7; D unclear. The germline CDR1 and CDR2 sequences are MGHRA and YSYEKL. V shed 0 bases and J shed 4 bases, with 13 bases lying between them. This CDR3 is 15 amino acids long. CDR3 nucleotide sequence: TGCGCCAGCAGCCAAGATCGAAACCCCGGGTACGAGCAGTACTTC. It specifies CASSQDRNPGYEQYF.

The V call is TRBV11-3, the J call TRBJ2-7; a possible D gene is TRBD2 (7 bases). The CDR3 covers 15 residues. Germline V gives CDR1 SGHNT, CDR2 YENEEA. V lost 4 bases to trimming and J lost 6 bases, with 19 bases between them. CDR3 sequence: CASSSRVGGLSEQYF. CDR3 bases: TGTGCCAGCAGCTCGAGGGTGGGGGGGCTAAGCGAGCAGTACTTC.

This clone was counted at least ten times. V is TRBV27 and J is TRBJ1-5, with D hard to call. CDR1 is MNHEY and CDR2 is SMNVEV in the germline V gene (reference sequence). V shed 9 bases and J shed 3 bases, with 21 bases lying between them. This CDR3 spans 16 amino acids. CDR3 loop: CASGRLRDGFNQPQHF. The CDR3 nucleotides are TGTGCCAGTGGAAGGCTTCGCGACGGGTTCAATCAGCCCCAGCATTTT.

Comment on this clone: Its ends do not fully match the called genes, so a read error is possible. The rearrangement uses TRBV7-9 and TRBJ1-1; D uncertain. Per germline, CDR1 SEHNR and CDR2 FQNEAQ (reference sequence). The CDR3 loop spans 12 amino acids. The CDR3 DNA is TGTTCCAGCAGCCCCCCGTACACTGAAGCTTTCTTT. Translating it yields CSSSPPYTEAFF.

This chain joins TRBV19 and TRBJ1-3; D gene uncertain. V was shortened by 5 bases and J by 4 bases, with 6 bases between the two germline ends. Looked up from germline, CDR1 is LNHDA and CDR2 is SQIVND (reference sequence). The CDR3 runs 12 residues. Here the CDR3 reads CASSARGNTIYF. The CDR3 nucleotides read TGTGCCAGTAGTGCCAGGGGAAACACCATATATTTT. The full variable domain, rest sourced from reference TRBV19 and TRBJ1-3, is DGGITQSPKYLFRKEGQNVTLSCEQNLNHDAMYWYRQDPGQGLRLIYYSQIVNDFQKGDIAEGYSVSREKKESFPLTVTSAQKNPTAFYLCASSARGNTIYFGEGSWLTVV.

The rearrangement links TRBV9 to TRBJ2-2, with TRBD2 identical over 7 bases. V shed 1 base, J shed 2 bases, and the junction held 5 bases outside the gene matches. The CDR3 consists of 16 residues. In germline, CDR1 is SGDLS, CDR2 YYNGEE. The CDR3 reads CASSVSSGINTGELFF. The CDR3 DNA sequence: TGTGCCAGCAGCGTATCCAGCGGGATCAACACCGGGGAGCTGTTTTTT.

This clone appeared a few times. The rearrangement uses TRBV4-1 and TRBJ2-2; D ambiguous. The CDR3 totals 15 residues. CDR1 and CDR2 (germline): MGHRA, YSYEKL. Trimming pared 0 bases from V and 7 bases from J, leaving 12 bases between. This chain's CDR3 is CASSQELRSNGELFF. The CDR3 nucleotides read TGCGCCAGCAGCCAAGAGTTAAGGAGTAACGGGGAGCTGTTTTTT.

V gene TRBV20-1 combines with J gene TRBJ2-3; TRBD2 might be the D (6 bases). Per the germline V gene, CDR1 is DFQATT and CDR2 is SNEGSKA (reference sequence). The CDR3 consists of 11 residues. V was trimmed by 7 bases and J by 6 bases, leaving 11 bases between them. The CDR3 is CSVAGRDTQYF. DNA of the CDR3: TGCAGTGTCGCGGGGCGGGATACGCAGTATTTT.

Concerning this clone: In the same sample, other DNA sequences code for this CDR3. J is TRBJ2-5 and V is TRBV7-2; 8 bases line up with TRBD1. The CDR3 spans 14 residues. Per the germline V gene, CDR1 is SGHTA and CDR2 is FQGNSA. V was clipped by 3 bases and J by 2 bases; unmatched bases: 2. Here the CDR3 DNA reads TGTGCCAGCAGCTTTAACAGGGGGCAAGAGACCCAGTACTTC. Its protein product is CASSFNRGQETQYF.

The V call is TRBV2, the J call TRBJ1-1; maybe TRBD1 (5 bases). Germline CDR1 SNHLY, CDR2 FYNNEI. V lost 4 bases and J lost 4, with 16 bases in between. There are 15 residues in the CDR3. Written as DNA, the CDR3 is TGTGCCAGCAGTGCCCTTCCGGGGGGGGGCACTGAAGCTTTCTTT. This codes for CASSALPGGGTEAFF.

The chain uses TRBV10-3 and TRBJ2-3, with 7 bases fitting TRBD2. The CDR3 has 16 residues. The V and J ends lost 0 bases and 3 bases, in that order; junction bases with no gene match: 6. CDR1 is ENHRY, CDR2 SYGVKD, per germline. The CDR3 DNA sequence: TGTGCCATCAGTGAGTCGACCAGCGGGGTAACAGATACGCAGTATTTT. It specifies CAISESTSGVTDTQYF.

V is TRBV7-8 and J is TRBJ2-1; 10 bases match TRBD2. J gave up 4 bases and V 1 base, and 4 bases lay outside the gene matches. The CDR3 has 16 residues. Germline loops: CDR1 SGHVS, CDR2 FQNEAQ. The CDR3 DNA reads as TGTGCCAGCAGCTTAGGCCCAGCGGGAGGGTACAATGAGCAGTTCTTC. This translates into CASSLGPAGGYNEQFF. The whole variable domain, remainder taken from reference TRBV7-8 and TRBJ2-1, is GAGVSQSPRYKVAKRGQDVALRCDPISGHVSLFWYQQALGQGPEFLTYFQNEAQLDKSGLPSDRFFAERPEGSVSTLKIQRTQQEDSAVYLCASSLGPAGGYNEQFFGPGTRLTVL.

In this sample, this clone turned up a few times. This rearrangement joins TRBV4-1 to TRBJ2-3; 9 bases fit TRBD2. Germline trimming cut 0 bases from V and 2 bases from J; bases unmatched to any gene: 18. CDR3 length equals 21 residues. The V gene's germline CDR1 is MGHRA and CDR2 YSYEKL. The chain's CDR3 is CASSQERVGYTSGLYTDTQYF. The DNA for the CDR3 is TGCGCCAGCAGCCAAGAACGTGTGGGGTATACTAGCGGGTTATACACAGATACGCAGTATTTT.

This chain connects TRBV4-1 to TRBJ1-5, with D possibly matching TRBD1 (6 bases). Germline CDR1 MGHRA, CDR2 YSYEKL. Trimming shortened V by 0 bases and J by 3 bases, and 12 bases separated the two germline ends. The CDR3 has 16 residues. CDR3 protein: CASSQDTGQFNQPQHF. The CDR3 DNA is TGCGCCAGCAGCCAAGATACAGGACAGTTCAATCAGCCCCAGCATTTT.

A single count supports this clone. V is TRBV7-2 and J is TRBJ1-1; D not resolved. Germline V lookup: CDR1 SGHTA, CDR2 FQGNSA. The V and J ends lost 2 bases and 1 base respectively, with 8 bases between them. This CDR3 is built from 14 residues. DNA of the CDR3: TGTGCCAGCAGCTTACAAGCGGAGAACACTGAAGCTTTCTTT. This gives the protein CASSLQAENTEAFF.

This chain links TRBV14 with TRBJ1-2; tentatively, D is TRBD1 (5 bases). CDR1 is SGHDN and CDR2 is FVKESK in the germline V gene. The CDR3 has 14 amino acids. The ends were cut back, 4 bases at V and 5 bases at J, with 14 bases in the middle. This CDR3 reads CASSRGRTRYGYTF. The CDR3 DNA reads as TGTGCCAGCAGCCGGGGCAGAACCCGGTATGGCTACACCTTC. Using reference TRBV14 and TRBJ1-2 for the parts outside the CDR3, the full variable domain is EAGVTQFPSHSVIEKGQTVTLRCDPISGHDNLYWYRRVMGKEIKFLLHFVKESKQDESGMPNNRFLAERTGGTYSTLKVQPAELEDSGVYFCASSRGRTRYGYTFGSGTRLTVV.

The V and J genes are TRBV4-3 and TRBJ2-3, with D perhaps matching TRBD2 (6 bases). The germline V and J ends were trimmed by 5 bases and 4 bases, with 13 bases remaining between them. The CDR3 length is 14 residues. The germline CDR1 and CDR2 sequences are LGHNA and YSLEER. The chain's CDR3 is CASSIGEVPDTQYF. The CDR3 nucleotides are TGCGCCAGCAGCATCGGGGAGGTGCCAGATACGCAGTATTTT.

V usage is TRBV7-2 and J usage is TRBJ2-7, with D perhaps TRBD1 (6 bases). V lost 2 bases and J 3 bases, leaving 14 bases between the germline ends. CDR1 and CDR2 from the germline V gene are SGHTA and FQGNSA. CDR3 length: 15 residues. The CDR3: CASSLYQGNLYEQYF. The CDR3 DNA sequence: TGTGCCAGCAGCTTATATCAGGGGAATCTCTACGAGCAGTACTTC.

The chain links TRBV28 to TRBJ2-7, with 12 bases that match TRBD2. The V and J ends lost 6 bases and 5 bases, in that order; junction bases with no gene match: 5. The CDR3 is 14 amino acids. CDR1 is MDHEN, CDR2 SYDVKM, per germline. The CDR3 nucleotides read TGTGCCAGCAGCCTTCGGACTAGCGGGAACGAGCAGTACGTC. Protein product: CASSLRTSGNEQYV.

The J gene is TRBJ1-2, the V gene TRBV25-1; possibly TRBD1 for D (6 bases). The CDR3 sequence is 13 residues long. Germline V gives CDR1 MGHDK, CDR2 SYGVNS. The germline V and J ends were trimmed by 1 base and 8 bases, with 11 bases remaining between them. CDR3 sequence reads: CASSESGARGYTF. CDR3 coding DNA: TGTGCCAGCAGTGAATCAGGGGCGCGGGGCTACACCTTC.

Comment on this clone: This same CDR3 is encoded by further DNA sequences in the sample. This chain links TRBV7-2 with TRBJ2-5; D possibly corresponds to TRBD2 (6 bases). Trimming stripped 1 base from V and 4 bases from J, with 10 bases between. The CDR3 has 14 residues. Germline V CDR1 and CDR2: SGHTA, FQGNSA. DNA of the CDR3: TGTGCCAGCAGCTTAGGTGGGCGGGGAGAGACCCAGTACTTC. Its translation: CASSLGGRGETQYF.

The CDR3 coding sequence is TGCGCCAGCAGCTCCAGGGGGCGACCCAGCACAGATACGCAGTATTTT. This codes for CASSSRGRPSTDTQYF. The chain recombines TRBV5-1 with TRBJ2-3, with TRBD1 matching 8 bases. The CDR3 loop spans 16 amino acids. V shed 3 bases and J 0 bases; nucleotides not matched to a gene: 6. CDR1 is SGHRS, CDR2 YFSETQ, per germline.

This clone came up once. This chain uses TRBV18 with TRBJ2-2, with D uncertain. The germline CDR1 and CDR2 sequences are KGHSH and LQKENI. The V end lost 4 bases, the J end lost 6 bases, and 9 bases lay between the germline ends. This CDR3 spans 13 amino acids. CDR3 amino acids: CASSREEPGELFF. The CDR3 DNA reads TGTGCCAGCTCACGAGAGGAACCCGGGGAGCTGTTTTTT.

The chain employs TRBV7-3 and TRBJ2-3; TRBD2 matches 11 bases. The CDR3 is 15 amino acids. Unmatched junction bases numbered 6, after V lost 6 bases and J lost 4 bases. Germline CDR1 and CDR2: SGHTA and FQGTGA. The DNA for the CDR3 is TGTGCCAGCAGGCCAACTAGCGGGAGAGCAGATACGCAGTATTTT. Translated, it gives CASRPTSGRADTQYF.

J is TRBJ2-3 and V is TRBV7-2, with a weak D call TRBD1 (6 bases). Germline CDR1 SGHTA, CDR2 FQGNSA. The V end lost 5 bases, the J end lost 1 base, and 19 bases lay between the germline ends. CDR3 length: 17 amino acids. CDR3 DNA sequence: TGTGCCAGCAGCCCCTCTCCTTTGGGGGCTGGCACAGATACGCAGTATTTT. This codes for CASSPSPLGAGTDTQYF.